Sequencing of this T cell receptor beta chain was carried out in a study of blood T cell repertoires in COVID-19. Here immunoSEQ multiplex PCR was the method, and the copy in TCRdb shows in-frame clones only, minus some. The sample has more than 85,000 clones, around 85% seen once. Germline V lookup: CDR1 SGHNT, CDR2 YYREEE (reference sequence). The CDR3 extends over 13 amino acids. V was clipped by 3 bases and J by 5 bases, with 10 bases between them. Sequencing was performed on PBMCs or T cells enriched from blood (not recorded which). The receptor was derived from a woman aged 45-60 years who had recovered from COVID-19. The V call is TRBV5-4, the J call TRBJ2-3; tentative D call: TRBD2 (5 bases). This CDR3 reads CASSSGWRDTQYF. The CDR3 DNA follows: TGTGCCAGCAGCTCGGGGTGGCGAGATACGCAGTATTTT.